This T cell receptor (beta chain) was captured by sequencing in a study of shared clonotypes between healthy human individuals. Study-wide findings and caveats: Memory subsets generally showed lower estimated richness than naive subsets. Rarefaction indicated that sorted-subset sequencing remained incomplete although depth was large.

Concerning this clone: Its antigen remains unidentified.

Some clones are missing from TCRdb's copy, which holds only in-frame ones; the method was immunoSEQ multiplex PCR. The table lists about 1,800,000 clones, approximately 95% of them singletons, with 1% to 1.5% in the top ten. CDR1 is SNHLY, CDR2 FYNNEI, per germline. V gave up 10 bases and J gave up 3 bases, with 22 bases separating them. The CDR3 runs 16 residues. Terminally differentiated effector memory CD45RA+ cells were excluded from the naive CD8 cells, which were CD45RO-negative and positively selected for CCR7. The chain carries TRBV2 and TRBJ2-1; tentatively, D is TRBD2 (6 bases). This sequence originates from a man aged 18 to 29 in good health. Sequenced: naive CD8+ T cells sorted from blood. The CDR3 sequence is CANPMGVGGDYNEQFF. CDR3 in DNA: TGTGCCAACCCAATGGGGGTGGGCGGGGACTACAATGAGCAGTTCTTC.